This passage covers 13 T cell receptor beta chains from one sample sequenced in a study of cytomegalovirus exposure and HLA in healthy donors. Both 60 Vbeta primers and 13 Jbeta primers went into the PCR. This table comes from immunoSEQ multiplex PCR, and its TCRdb copy is limited to in-frame clones, with some not included. The sample yields about 300,000 clones, 75% to 90% seen once. Sequencing input: PBMCs. These receptors all stem from a man aged 35-49 years in good health and CMV-seropositive.

The CDR3 loop is CSVDRGTYTEAFF. The CDR3 DNA follows: TGCAGCGTTGACAGGGGGACGTACACTGAAGCTTTCTTT. V gene TRBV29-1 combines with J gene TRBJ1-1, with 7 bases identical to TRBD1. J gave up 3 bases and V 3 bases, and 4 bases lay outside the gene matches. Germline V gene sequence: CDR1 SQVTM, CDR2 ANQGSEA. The CDR3 runs to 13 residues.

This chain links TRBV16 with TRBJ2-1; D might be TRBD1 (6 bases). Between the trimmed V and J ends, which lost 2 bases and 9 bases, there was a span of 11 bases. Germline loops: CDR1 KGHSY, CDR2 FQNENV. CDR3 size: 13 residues. Here the CDR3 reads CASSQTTRGEQFF. The CDR3 DNA reads TGTGCCAGCAGCCAAACAACCAGGGGTGAGCAGTTCTTC.

The chain employs TRBV5-4 and TRBJ2-2; 8 bases are shared with TRBD2. The CDR3 contains 14 residues. Germline CDR1 and CDR2: SGHNT and YYREEE (reference sequence). V shed 3 bases and J 7 bases; nucleotides not matched to a gene: 5. The CDR3 region has the DNA TGTGCCAGCAGCTCCTGGACTAGCAGCGGGGAGCTGTTTTTT. It codes for CASSSWTSSGELFF.

The gene calls are TRBV9 and TRBJ2-2; 8 bases line up with TRBD1. The germline gives CDR1 SGDLS, CDR2 YYNGEE. Trimming removed 0 bases from V and 0 bases from J; junction bases left unmatched: 7. The CDR3 spans 18 residues. CDR3: CASSVGQGRYSNTGELFF. CDR3 DNA sequence: TGTGCCAGCAGCGTAGGACAGGGGCGATATTCGAACACCGGGGAGCTGTTTTTT. The variable domain in full, completed from reference TRBV9 and TRBJ2-2, reads DSGVTQTPKHLITATGQRVTLRCSPRSGDLSVYWYQQSLDQGLQFLIQYYNGEERAKGNILERFSAQQFPDLHSELNLSSLELGDSALYFCASSVGQGRYSNTGELFFGEGSRLTVL.

This chain connects TRBV20-1 to TRBJ2-5; a possible D gene is TRBD1 (5 bases). The ends were cut back, 3 bases at V and 5 bases at J, with 7 bases in the middle. The CDR3 loop spans 11 amino acids. The germline V gene has CDR1 DFQATT and CDR2 SNEGSKA (reference sequence). CDR3 protein: CSASRVETQYF. In DNA, the CDR3 is TGCAGTGCTAGCAGGGTGGAGACCCAGTACTTC.

The chain recombines TRBV5-1 with TRBJ2-7; D possibly corresponds to TRBD2 (5 bases). V lost 0 bases, J lost 0 bases, and 7 bases lay in between. The CDR3 extends over 14 amino acids. Germline V gene sequence: CDR1 SGHRS, CDR2 YFSETQ. The CDR3 loop is CASSLGRVSYEQYF. The CDR3 DNA reads TGCGCCAGCAGCTTGGGGCGGGTCTCCTACGAGCAGTACTTC.

This chain uses TRBV29-1 with TRBJ2-5, with 8 nucleotides matching TRBD1. Germline V gives CDR1 SQVTM, CDR2 ANQGSEA. The junction had 11 bases not matched to a gene; V was cut back by 3 bases and J by 2 bases. The CDR3 covers 16 residues. CDR3 DNA: TGCAGCGTTGAGCTCCCCCAGGGGGCAGGGCAAGAGACCCAGTACTTC. Translating gives CSVELPQGAGQETQYF.

The chain recombines TRBV7-3 with TRBJ2-5, with 11 bases that match TRBD2. The V segment lost 2 bases and the J segment 2 bases; nucleotides outside the gene matches: 7. Germline values: CDR1 SGHTA, CDR2 FQGTGA. This CDR3 region has 17 residues. In DNA, the CDR3 is TGTGCCAGCAGCTTATTGCCTAGCGGGAGGACTCAAGAGACCCAGTACTTC. It is translated as CASSLLPSGRTQETQYF.

The gene calls are TRBV15 and TRBJ2-7, with 8 bases aligning to TRBD1. CDR3 length equals 15 residues. J lost 0 bases, V lost 4 bases, and 5 bases had no gene match. CDR1 is LNHNV and CDR2 is YYDKDF in the germline V gene (reference sequence). CDR3 amino acids: CATSIRTGISYEQYF. The CDR3 region has the DNA TGTGCCACCAGCATCCGGACAGGGATCTCCTACGAGCAGTACTTC.

This chain links TRBV9 with TRBJ2-7; 7 bases match TRBD1. CDR3 length: 14 amino acids. Germline V CDR1 and CDR2: SGDLS, YYNGEE. The V and J ends lost 3 bases and 3 bases, in that order; junction bases with no gene match: 6. The DNA for the CDR3 is TGTGCCAGCAGCGGTGGATCAGGGGGCTACGAGCAGTACTTC. Its translation: CASSGGSGGYEQYF.

The genes are TRBV29-1 and TRBJ2-3; TRBD1 might be the D (6 bases). V dropped 4 bases and J dropped 1 base, with 15 bases sitting between them. CDR3 size: 15 residues. CDR1 is SQVTM, CDR2 ANQGSEA, per germline. CDR3 in DNA: TGCAGCGTTGGAGGGGGATACTACCGCACAGATACGCAGTATTTT. It translates to CSVGGGYYRTDTQYF.

The chain links TRBV5-4 to TRBJ2-2, with 9 bases lining up with TRBD1. Losses at the gene ends were 2 bases for V and 6 bases for J; bases not matched to a gene: 2. The V gene's germline CDR1 is SGHNT and CDR2 YYREEE (reference sequence). The CDR3 runs 14 residues. The CDR3 DNA sequence: TGTGCCAGCAGCTTCAGACAGGGGGCCGGGGAGCTGTTTTTT. Residues: CASSFRQGAGELFF.

The chain uses TRBV5-1 and TRBJ1-1; 9 bases map to TRBD1. CDR3 length: 13 amino acids. The V segment lost 4 bases and the J segment 3 bases; nucleotides outside the gene matches: 1. The V gene's germline CDR1 is SGHRS and CDR2 YFSETQ. CDR3 coding DNA: TGCGCCAGCAGCAGGACAGGGGACACTGAAGCTTTCTTT. Encoded protein: CASSRTGDTEAFF.